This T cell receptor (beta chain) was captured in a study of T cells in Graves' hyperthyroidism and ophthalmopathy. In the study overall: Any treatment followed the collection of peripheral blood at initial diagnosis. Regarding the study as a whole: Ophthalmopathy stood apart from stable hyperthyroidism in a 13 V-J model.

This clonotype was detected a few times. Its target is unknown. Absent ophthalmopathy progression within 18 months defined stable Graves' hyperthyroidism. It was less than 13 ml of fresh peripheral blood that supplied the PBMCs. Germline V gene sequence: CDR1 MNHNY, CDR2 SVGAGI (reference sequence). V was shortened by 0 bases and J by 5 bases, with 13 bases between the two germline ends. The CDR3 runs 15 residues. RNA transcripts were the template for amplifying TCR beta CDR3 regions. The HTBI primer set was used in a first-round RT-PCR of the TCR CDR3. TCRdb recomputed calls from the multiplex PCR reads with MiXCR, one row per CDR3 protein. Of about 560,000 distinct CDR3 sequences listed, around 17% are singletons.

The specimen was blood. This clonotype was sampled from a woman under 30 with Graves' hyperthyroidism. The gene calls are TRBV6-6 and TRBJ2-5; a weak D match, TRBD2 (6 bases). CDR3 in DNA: TGTGCCAGCAGTTACTCGAGGGCGGGGACGGAGACCCAGTACTTC. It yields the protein CASSYSRAGTETQYF.